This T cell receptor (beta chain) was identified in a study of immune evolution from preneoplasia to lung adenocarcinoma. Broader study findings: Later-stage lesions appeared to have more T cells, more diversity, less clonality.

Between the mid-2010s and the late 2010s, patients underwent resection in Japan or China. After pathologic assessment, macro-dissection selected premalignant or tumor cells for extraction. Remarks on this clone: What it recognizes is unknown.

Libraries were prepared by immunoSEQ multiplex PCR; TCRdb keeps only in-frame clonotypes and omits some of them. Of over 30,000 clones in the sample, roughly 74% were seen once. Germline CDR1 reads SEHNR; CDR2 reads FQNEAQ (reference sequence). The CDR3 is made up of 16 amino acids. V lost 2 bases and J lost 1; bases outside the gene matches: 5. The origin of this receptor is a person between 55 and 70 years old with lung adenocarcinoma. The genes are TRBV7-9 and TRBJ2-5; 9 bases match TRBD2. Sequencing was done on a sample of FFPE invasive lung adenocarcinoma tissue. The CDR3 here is CASSLPSGTIQETQYF. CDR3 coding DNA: TGTGCCAGCAGCTTACCTAGCGGGACGATCCAAGAGACCCAGTACTTC.